This T cell receptor (beta chain) is from a study of shared clonotypes between healthy human individuals. Using immunoSEQ multiplex PCR, the repertoire was profiled, and TCRdb retains in-frame clones only, with some absent. The sample includes 2,500,000 or so clones, approximately 90% of them seen just once. The germline V gene encodes CDR1 MGHRA and CDR2 YSYEKL. Between the trimmed V and J ends, which lost 1 base and 8 bases, there was a span of 11 bases. This CDR3 is built from 14 residues. Donation came from healthy HIV-negative adults that had no recent acute infections or vaccinations. This rearrangement joins TRBV4-1 to TRBJ1-4; D gene uncertain. Specimen: naive CD4+ T cells sorted from blood. Sample subset: CD45RA+ positively selected. The clonotype comes from a man aged 18-30 years in good health. This CDR3 is CASSQGPLGEKLFF. The CDR3 DNA follows: TGCGCCAGCAGCCAAGGCCCCCTGGGGGAAAAACTGTTTTTT.